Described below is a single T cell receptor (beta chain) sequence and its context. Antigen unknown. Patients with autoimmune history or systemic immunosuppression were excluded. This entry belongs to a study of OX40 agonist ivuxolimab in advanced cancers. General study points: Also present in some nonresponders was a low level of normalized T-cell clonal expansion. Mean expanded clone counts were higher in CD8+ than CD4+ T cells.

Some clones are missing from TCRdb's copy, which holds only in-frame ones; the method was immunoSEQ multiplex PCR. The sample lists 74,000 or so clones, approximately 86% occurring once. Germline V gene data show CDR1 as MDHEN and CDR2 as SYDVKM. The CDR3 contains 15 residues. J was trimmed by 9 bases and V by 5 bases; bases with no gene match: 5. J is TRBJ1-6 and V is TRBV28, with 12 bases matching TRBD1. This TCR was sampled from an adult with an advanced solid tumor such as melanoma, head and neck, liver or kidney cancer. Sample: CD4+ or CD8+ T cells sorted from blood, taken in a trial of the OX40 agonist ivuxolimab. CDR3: CASSSRDRGLSPLHF. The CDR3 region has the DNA TGTGCCAGCAGTAGCCGGGACAGGGGGCTTTCACCCCTCCACTTT.